Sequencing of this TCR beta chain was carried out in a study of T cells in Graves' hyperthyroidism and ophthalmopathy. TCR beta CDR3 region amplification was performed from RNA transcripts. An initial round of RT-PCR targeting the TCR CDR3 relied on the HTBI primer set. TCRdb reanalysed the multiplex PCR reads using MiXCR and keeps one entry per CDR3 protein. The sample contains more than 500,000 distinct CDR3 sequences, around 13% of which appear only once. The V gene end was trimmed by 4 bases and the J gene end by 4 bases; junction bases not matched to a gene: 8. The CDR3 runs to 16 residues. CDR1 and CDR2 (germline): LGHDT, YNNKEL (reference sequence). Stability of Graves' hyperthyroidism was defined as absent ophthalmopathy progression within 18 months. PBMCs were derived from under 13 ml fresh peripheral blood. Broader study findings: With a median lead of approximately 6 months before onset, the model predicted ophthalmopathy. Most thyroid clonotypes expanded above 0.001 appeared in blood too.

This clonotype was recorded many times. Its antigen is not known. This clonotype was sampled from a woman aged 35 to 49 with Graves' hyperthyroidism. Material for sequencing was blood. The V and J genes are TRBV3-1 and TRBJ1-2; 11 bases are a match to TRBD1. The CDR3 DNA is TGTGCCAGCAGCCCGGGGACAGGGGGATCTACCTATGGCTACACCTTC. Translating it yields CASSPGTGGSTYGYTF.